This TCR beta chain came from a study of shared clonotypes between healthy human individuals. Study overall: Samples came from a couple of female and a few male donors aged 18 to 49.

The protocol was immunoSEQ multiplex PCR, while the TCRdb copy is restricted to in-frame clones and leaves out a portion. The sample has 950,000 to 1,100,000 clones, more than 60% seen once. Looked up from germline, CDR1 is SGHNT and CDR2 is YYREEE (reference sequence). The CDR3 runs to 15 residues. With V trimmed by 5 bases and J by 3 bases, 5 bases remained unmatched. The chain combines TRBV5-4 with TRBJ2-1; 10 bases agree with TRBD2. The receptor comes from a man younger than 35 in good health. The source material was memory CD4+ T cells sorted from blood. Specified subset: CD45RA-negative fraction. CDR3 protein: CASSLAGVFYNEQFF. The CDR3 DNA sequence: TGTGCCAGCAGTCTAGCGGGAGTTTTCTACAATGAGCAGTTCTTC.